Listed here are 25 T cell receptor beta chains from one sample, sequenced in a study of CD8 T cells in ankylosing spondylitis. TCRdb recomputed calls from the 5' RACE reads with MiXCR, one row per CDR3 protein. This sample has roughly 130,000 distinct CDR3 sequences, with 7% found just once. Specimen: blood, either unsorted or a sorted T cell fraction (not recorded which). The source is a male donor with ankylosing spondylitis or in good health (not recorded which).

The rearrangement joins TRBV20-1 to TRBJ2-1; 11 nucleotides align to TRBD2. Trimming at V came to 5 bases and at J to 0 bases, leaving 15 bases not matched to a gene. The CDR3 is made up of 19 amino acids. Germline loops: CDR1 DFQATT, CDR2 SNEGSKA (reference sequence). The chain's CDR3 is CSAPSPSGGSKGSYNEQFF. CDR3 coding DNA: TGCAGTGCTCCATCTCCTAGCGGGGGGTCGAAAGGCTCCTACAATGAGCAGTTCTTC.

The J gene is TRBJ2-3, the V gene TRBV2; a possible D gene is TRBD1 (6 bases). The CDR3 spans 15 residues. Trimming shortened V by 6 bases and J by 3 bases, and 16 bases separated the two germline ends. Germline V lookup: CDR1 SNHLY, CDR2 FYNNEI. CDR3 amino acids: CASRPRDIKTDTQYF. The CDR3 DNA follows: TGTGCCAGCAGACCCCGGGACATCAAGACAGATACGCAGTATTTT.

This clonotype was picked up many times. This chain connects TRBV3-1 to TRBJ2-1; 12 nucleotides line up with TRBD2. From germline, CDR1 is LGHDT and CDR2 YNNKEL (reference sequence). CDR3 length: 15 amino acids. J lost 5 bases, V lost 4 bases, and 3 bases had no gene match. CDR3 region: CASSRGLAGHNEQFF. CDR3 DNA: TGTGCCAGCAGCCGCGGACTAGCGGGGCACAATGAGCAGTTCTTC.

The table lists this clonotype with a few counts. This chain connects TRBV11-2 to TRBJ2-1, with 15 bases fitting TRBD2. This CDR3 has 19 residues. CDR1 and CDR2 from the germline V gene are SGHAT and FQNNGV. The trim removed 2 bases at V and 3 bases at J, leaving 8 bases unmatched. DNA for the CDR3: TGTGCCAGCAGCTTAAGGGGACTAGCGGGAGGCCTACTCTACAATGAGCAGTTCTTC. Encoded protein: CASSLRGLAGGLLYNEQFF.

This clonotype appeared a few times. This chain uses TRBV14 with TRBJ2-7; D call uncertain. V lost 4 bases and J 5 bases, leaving 15 bases between the germline ends. Germline lookup yields CDR1 SGHDN and CDR2 FVKESK. This CDR3 has 14 amino acids. CDR3 protein: CASSRISGGNEQYF. In DNA, the CDR3 is TGTGCCAGCAGCCGAATATCAGGTGGCAACGAGCAGTACTTC.

This clonotype was found many times. V usage is TRBV20-1 and J usage is TRBJ2-1; TRBD2 matches at 11 bases. The length of the CDR3 is 15 residues. CDR1 is DFQATT and CDR2 is SNEGSKA in the germline V gene (reference sequence). V dropped 3 bases and J dropped 6; count of bases not matched to a gene: 7. The CDR3, as DNA: TGCAGTGCTAGGGATAGCGGGAGGGCCCCCAATGAGCAGTTCTTC. It translates to CSARDSGRAPNEQFF.

Ten or more counts support this clonotype. The rearrangement uses TRBV20-1 and TRBJ2-1, with D uncertain. Deletions cut 7 bases from V and 5 bases from J, with 12 bases between. CDR3 size: 12 residues. Germline-derived CDR1 and CDR2 are DFQATT and SNEGSKA (reference sequence). The CDR3, as DNA: TGCAGTGTAGCAAGACTTAACAATGAGCAGTTCTTC. It yields the protein CSVARLNNEQFF.

The genes are TRBV19 and TRBJ1-4; D is ambiguous. V dropped 0 bases and J dropped 10 bases, with 15 bases sitting between them. Germline V gives CDR1 LNHDA, CDR2 SQIVND (reference sequence). CDR3 size: 15 residues. CDR3 in amino acids: CASSIERASRGKLFF. The CDR3 coding sequence is TGTGCCAGTAGTATAGAGCGGGCCTCCAGAGGAAAACTGTTTTTT.

As DNA, the CDR3 is TGTGCCAGCAGCCCCGGAGGAGGGTATAACACTGAAGCTTTCTTT. Amino acids: CASSPGGGYNTEAFF. The J gene is TRBJ1-1, the V gene TRBV5-4; no definite D call. The V and J ends lost 4 bases and 2 bases respectively, with 15 bases between them. This CDR3 has 15 amino acids. Germline CDR1 reads SGHNT; CDR2 reads YYREEE (reference sequence).

The rearrangement joins TRBV5-1 to TRBJ1-1; D remains unclear. Germline loops: CDR1 SGHRS, CDR2 YFSETQ. V was trimmed by 2 bases and J by 3 bases, leaving 14 bases between them. The length of the CDR3 is 15 residues. The DNA for the CDR3 is TGCGCCAGCAGCTTCGACCCGGCGGGGTACACTGAAGCTTTCTTT. Protein: CASSFDPAGYTEAFF.

This clonotype was picked up many times. V and J are TRBV7-3 and TRBJ1-1; TRBD1 matches 8 bases. Germline values: CDR1 SGHTA, CDR2 FQGTGA. Trimming took 1 base from V and 4 from J; bases not matched to a gene: 11. The CDR3 has 17 residues. The CDR3 region is CASSLRAGGLGFTEAFF. The CDR3 DNA sequence: TGTGCCAGCAGCTTAAGGGCAGGGGGCTTAGGATTCACTGAAGCTTTCTTT.

At least ten counts were recorded for this clonotype. This sequence joins TRBV7-2 and TRBJ2-5; D unresolved. V shed 0 bases and J shed 2 bases, with 1 base lying between them. Germline lookup yields CDR1 SGHTA and CDR2 FQGNSA. This CDR3 contains 12 residues. CDR3 nucleotides: TGTGCCAGCAGCTTAGCGCAAGAGACCCAGTACTTC. Protein product: CASSLAQETQYF.

This clonotype was seen at least ten times. The gene calls are TRBV12-3 or TRBV12-4 and TRBJ2-1; the match to TRBD2 covers 9 bases. The CDR3 covers 14 residues. V was pared by 1 base and J by 8 bases, with 3 bases of the junction left unmatched. The CDR3 nucleotides are TGTGCCAGCAGTTTAGGTATAGCGGGGGATGAGCAGTTCTTC. Amino acids: CASSLGIAGDEQFF.

This chain connects TRBV20-1 to TRBJ2-5; D is undetermined. Trimming cost V 0 bases and J 5 bases, with 4 bases left between them. In germline, CDR1 is DFQATT, CDR2 SNEGSKA (reference sequence). The CDR3 is 11 amino acids. CDR3 nucleotides: TGCAGTGCTAGAGATCCGGAGACCCAGTACTTC. Residues: CSARDPETQYF.

This clonotype occurred many times. The chain has TRBV29-1 and TRBJ2-3; the D gene could be TRBD1 or TRBD2 (7 bases each). Germline V gene sequence: CDR1 SQVTM, CDR2 ANQGSEA. Between the trimmed V and J ends, which lost 6 bases and 3 bases, there was a span of 16 bases. The length of the CDR3 is 14 residues. CDR3 loop: CSVGGQRETDTQYF. CDR3 sequence (DNA): TGCAGCGTCGGGGGACAGCGGGAAACAGATACGCAGTATTTT.

This clonotype occurred many times. The chain employs TRBV29-1 and TRBJ2-5; 7 positions agree with TRBD1. This CDR3 is 13 amino acids long. From germline, CDR1 is SQVTM and CDR2 ANQGSEA. Trimming cost V 6 bases and J 1 base; bases outside gene matches: 5. CDR3 residues: CSVKTGPQETQYF. For the CDR3, the DNA is TGCAGCGTAAAGACAGGGCCCCAAGAGACCCAGTACTTC. Combining the CDR3 with reference TRBV29-1 and TRBJ2-5 gives the whole variable domain SAVISQKPSRDICQRGTSLTIQCQVDSQVTMMFWYRQQPGQSLTLIATANQGSEATYESGFVIDKFPISRPNLTFSTLTVSNMSPEDSSIYLCSVKTGPQETQYFGPGTRLLVL.

The chain is built from TRBV7-2 and TRBJ1-1, with 7 nucleotides matching TRBD1. Germline CDR1 is SGHTA and CDR2 is FQGNSA. V lost 5 bases and J lost 2; bases outside the gene matches: 8. The CDR3 spans 15 residues. The CDR3 nucleotides read TGTGCCAGCAGCCACCCTAACAGGGGCAACACTGAAGCTTTCTTT. It yields the protein CASSHPNRGNTEAFF.

This clonotype came up many times. J is TRBJ1-4 and V is TRBV11-2; D ambiguous. V lost 8 bases and J lost 5, with 15 bases in between. CDR1 is SGHAT, CDR2 FQNNGV, per germline. The CDR3 is made up of 14 amino acids. CDR3 nucleotide sequence: TGTGCCAGCGCATCCCCAGGAAGAAATGAAAAACTGTTTTTT. Translated, it gives CASASPGRNEKLFF. Complete variable domain (other parts from reference TRBV11-2 and TRBJ1-4): EAGVAQSPRYKIIEKRQSVAFWCNPISGHATLYWYQQILGQGPKLLIQFQNNGVVDDSQLPKDRFSAERLKGVDSTLKIQPAKLEDSAVYLCASASPGRNEKLFFGSGTQLSVL.

In its sample, this clonotype was seen many times. CDR3 amino acids: CASSRQGWDQPQHF. Here the CDR3 DNA reads TGCGCCAGCAGCAGACAGGGGTGGGATCAGCCCCAGCATTTT. The chain links TRBV5-1 to TRBJ1-5; 8 bases match TRBD1. The junction had 5 bases not matched to a gene; V was cut back by 4 bases and J by 5 bases. The length of the CDR3 is 14 residues. Germline values: CDR1 SGHRS, CDR2 YFSETQ.

Notes on this clonotype: A read error may be the cause here, since a much bigger clone is one base away. V gene TRBV20-1 combines with J gene TRBJ2-1; maybe TRBD2 (6 bases). There are 15 residues in the CDR3. Germline V gene data show CDR1 as DFQATT and CDR2 as SNEGSKA (reference sequence). The V gene lost 6 bases and the J gene lost 4 bases, with 19 bases spanning the gap. CDR3 sequence (DNA): TGCAGTGCCACGATGGCGGGGTCCCCGTACAATGAGCAGTTCTTC. Protein product: CSATMAGSPYNEQFF.

At least ten counts were recorded for this clonotype. This chain connects TRBV5-5 to TRBJ2-3; a possible D gene is TRBD1 (5 bases). From germline, CDR1 is SGHKS and CDR2 YYEKEE (reference sequence). V lost 2 bases to trimming and J lost 0 bases, with 13 bases between them. This CDR3 has 16 amino acids. The CDR3 nucleotides read TGTGCCAGCAGCTTCAGGGAATGGGTTAGCACAGATACGCAGTATTTT. Translated, it gives CASSFREWVSTDTQYF.

This clonotype was picked up many times. The CDR3 DNA reads TGCAGTGCTAGAGAGCGGGCAGCAGGAAACACCATATATTTT. This sequence encodes CSARERAAGNTIYF. The J gene is TRBJ1-3, the V gene TRBV20-1; no firm D call. The CDR3 has 14 amino acids. V was shortened by 0 bases and J by 4 bases, with 10 bases between the two germline ends. Germline V gene sequence: CDR1 DFQATT, CDR2 SNEGSKA (reference sequence).

This clonotype occurred many times. V is TRBV20-1 and J is TRBJ1-5; TRBD1 aligns across 9 bases. This CDR3 region has 14 residues. V gave up 5 bases and J gave up 6 bases; unmatched junction bases: 8. Germline CDR1 DFQATT, CDR2 SNEGSKA (reference sequence). The CDR3 DNA reads TGCAGTGCTGGGGGACAGGGTTACGGTCAGCCCCAGCATTTT. Amino acid sequence: CSAGGQGYGQPQHF.

This clonotype was recorded many times. V is TRBV5-1 and J is TRBJ1-1; the D is unclear. Germline-derived CDR1 and CDR2 are SGHRS and YFSETQ. V lost 0 bases, J lost 2 bases, and 11 bases lay in between. The CDR3 is 15 amino acids. The CDR3 nucleotides are TGCGCCAGCAGCTTGGTTCAAGGGTATAACACTGAAGCTTTCTTT. It is translated as CASSLVQGYNTEAFF.

In this sample, this clonotype turned up many times. The gene calls are TRBV5-1 and TRBJ1-4, with unresolved D. This CDR3 has 16 residues. The germline V gene encodes CDR1 SGHRS and CDR2 YFSETQ. The germline V and J ends were trimmed by 1 base and 0 bases, with 10 bases remaining between them. CDR3 in DNA: TGCGCCAGCAGCTTGTGGGAGAGTGCAACTAATGAAAAACTGTTTTTT. This codes for CASSLWESATNEKLFF.